This T cell receptor beta chain was sequenced in a study of cytomegalovirus exposure and HLA in healthy donors. Findings and limits, study-wide: CMV serostatus was the only immune exposure information that was available.

This clone has just one count. Its antigen remains unidentified. PCR primers comprised 60 Vbeta and 13 Jbeta primers. Authors' data handling: A later analysis counted around 80 million unique TCR beta chains, around 10 million shared. Here immunoSEQ multiplex PCR was the method, and the copy in TCRdb shows in-frame clones only, minus some. The V and J calls and clone size are taken from that table; D and trimming were inferred from the DNA. The data show under 200,000 clones, approximately 80% seen once. Trimming stripped 5 bases from V and 1 base from J, with 7 bases between. Per the germline V gene, CDR1 is SSHAT and CDR2 is FNYEAQ (reference sequence). This CDR3 has 13 residues.

The receptor was derived from a woman aged 18-29 years in good health and CMV-seronegative. The J gene is TRBJ2-3, the V gene TRBV7-7, with D perhaps TRBD2 (5 bases). The sequenced material came from PBMCs. CDR3 loop: CASSLSGTDTQYF. The CDR3 coding sequence is TGTGCCAGCAGCCTTAGCGGCACAGATACGCAGTATTTT. The whole variable domain, filled in from reference TRBV7-7 and TRBJ2-3, reads GAGVSQSPRYKVTKRGQDVTLRCDPISSHATLYWYQQALGQGPEFLTYFNYEAQPDKSGLPSDRFSAERPEGSISTLTIQRTEQRDSAMYRCASSLSGTDTQYFGPGTRLTVL.